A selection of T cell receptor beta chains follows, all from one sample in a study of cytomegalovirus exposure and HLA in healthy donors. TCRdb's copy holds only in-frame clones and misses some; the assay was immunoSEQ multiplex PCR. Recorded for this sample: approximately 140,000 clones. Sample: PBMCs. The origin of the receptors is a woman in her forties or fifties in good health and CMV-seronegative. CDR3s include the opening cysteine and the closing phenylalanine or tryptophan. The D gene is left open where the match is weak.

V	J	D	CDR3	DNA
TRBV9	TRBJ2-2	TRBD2	CASSVGGGPTGELFF	TGTGCCAGCAGCGTAGGCGGGGGGCCCACCGGGGAGCTGTTTTTT
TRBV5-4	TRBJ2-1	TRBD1	CASSGTVYNEQFF	TGTGCCAGCAGCGGGACAGTATACAATGAGCAGTTCTTC
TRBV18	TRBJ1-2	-	CASSLYNVWDNNYGYTF	TGTGCCAGCTCACTCTACAACGTTTGGGACAACAACTATGGCTACACCTTC
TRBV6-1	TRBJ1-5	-	CASSENQDQPQHF	TGTGCCAGCAGTGAAAATCAGGATCAGCCCCAGCATTTT
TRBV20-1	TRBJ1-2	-	CSASGHHGYTF	TGCAGTGCTAGCGGACACCATGGCTACACCTTC
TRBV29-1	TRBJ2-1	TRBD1	CSVQTGKSYNEQFF	TGCAGCGTTCAGACAGGGAAGTCCTACAATGAGCAGTTCTTC
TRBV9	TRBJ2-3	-	CASSIGAGPITDTQYF	TGTGCCAGCAGCATTGGGGCAGGACCGATCACAGATACGCAGTATTTT
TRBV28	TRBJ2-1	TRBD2	CASSLSSGRASYNEQFF	TGTGCCAGCAGTTTATCCAGCGGGAGGGCCTCTTACAATGAGCAGTTCTTC
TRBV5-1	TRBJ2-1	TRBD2	CASSPGLAGGYNEQFF	TGCGCCAGCAGCCCCGGACTAGCGGGGGGATACAATGAGCAGTTCTTC
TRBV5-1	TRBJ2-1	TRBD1	CASSFSWDSFKEQFF	TGCGCCAGCAGCTTTTCTTGGGACAGTTTTAAAGAGCAGTTCTTC